This T cell receptor (beta chain) was identified in a study of cytomegalovirus exposure and HLA in healthy donors. The CDR3 runs to 14 residues. V was trimmed by 4 bases and J by 2 bases, leaving 9 bases between them. Germline loops: CDR1 WNHNN, CDR2 SYGVQD (reference sequence). Researchers ran the PCR with 60 Vbeta and 13 Jbeta primers. Produced via immunoSEQ multiplex PCR; TCRdb's table is partial and in-frame only. The data contain roughly 150,000 clones, 50% to 75% of them singletons. Material for sequencing was PBMCs. The chain carries TRBV10-1 and TRBJ2-1; D possibly corresponds to TRBD2 (5 bases). The receptor's source is a woman in her thirties in good health and CMV-seropositive. The CDR3 loop is CASSGSRAYNEQFF. The CDR3 DNA is TGCGCCAGCAGTGGATCGAGGGCCTACAATGAGCAGTTCTTC.